Presented here are 29 T cell receptor beta chains from one specimen sequenced in a study of early T cells in non-severe SARS-CoV-2 infection. TCRdb called the 5' RACE reads again in MiXCR, with one record for every CDR3 protein. The top ten clones hold over 1.5% of a sample with 65,000 to 70,000 distinct CDR3 sequences, 10% to 15% of them seen once. Sequencing used whole blood. These receptors all stem from an adult who was a healthcare worker with PCR-confirmed SARS-CoV-2 infection or an uninfected control (not recorded which).

This clonotype appeared once. This chain connects TRBV12-3 or TRBV12-4 to TRBJ2-1; D uncertain. Trimming removed 5 bases from V and 10 bases from J, with 12 bases in between. CDR3 size: 12 residues. CDR3 in amino acids: CASSPSALEQFF. In DNA form, the CDR3 reads TGTGCCAGCAGTCCATCCGCCTTAGAGCAGTTCTTC.

This chain connects TRBV29-1 to TRBJ2-7, with D perhaps matching TRBD2 (5 bases). There are 13 residues in the CDR3. V lost 4 bases, J lost 0 bases, and 10 bases lay in between. Germline V gives CDR1 SQVTM, CDR2 ANQGSEA. The CDR3 sequence: CSVAKGVSYEQYF. CDR3 coding DNA: TGCAGCGTTGCTAAGGGAGTCTCCTACGAGCAGTACTTC.

This clonotype was recorded at least ten times. In DNA form, the CDR3 reads TGTGCCAGCAAACGGGACTACAACACCGGGGAGCTGTTTTTT. Encoded protein: CASKRDYNTGELFF. The chain carries TRBV2 and TRBJ2-2; 7 nucleotides match TRBD2. Germline assignment: CDR1 SNHLY and CDR2 FYNNEI. The CDR3 is 14 amino acids. With V trimmed by 7 bases and J by 2 bases, 4 bases remained unmatched.

This clonotype appeared many times. The chain employs TRBV7-8 and TRBJ2-5, with D possibly being TRBD1 or TRBD2 (6 bases each). The CDR3 has 17 amino acids. CDR1 is SGHVS, CDR2 FQNEAQ, per germline. Trimming pared 1 base from V and 5 bases from J, leaving 20 bases between. The CDR3 DNA is TGTGCCAGCAGCTTAGTTCCGAGTGTGGGGGGCCGGGAGACCCAGTACTTC. This encodes CASSLVPSVGGRETQYF.

This clonotype was picked up a small number of times. V and J are TRBV2 and TRBJ1-5; 7 bases match TRBD1. The CDR3 covers 14 residues. Trimming removed 7 bases from V and 4 bases from J; junction bases left unmatched: 7. Germline values: CDR1 SNHLY, CDR2 FYNNEI. In DNA, the CDR3 is TGTGCCAGCACCGAAGGGGGCAGGAATCAGCCCCAGCATTTT. This encodes CASTEGGRNQPQHF.

This clonotype came up a few times. V gene TRBV4-3 combines with J gene TRBJ2-5; 12 bases map to TRBD2. Germline V CDR1 and CDR2: LGHNA, YSLEER. The CDR3 covers 19 residues. Unmatched junction bases numbered 11, after V lost 0 bases and J lost 3 bases. The CDR3 DNA is TGCGCCAGCAGCCAAGATTACCGGACTAGCGGGGCCCTAGAAGAGACCCAGTACTTC. Encoded protein: CASSQDYRTSGALEETQYF.

This clonotype was counted ten times or more. One end of the junction does not line up with germline, which may come from a read error. The rearrangement uses TRBV7-7 and TRBJ2-7; 7 bases are shared with TRBD1. The germline V gene encodes CDR1 SSHAT and CDR2 FNYEAQ (reference sequence). The CDR3 has 15 amino acids. CDR3 residues: CASSLRGGPSYEQYF. The CDR3 DNA is TGTGCTAGCAGCTTAAGAGGGGGCCCCTCCTACGAGCAGTACTTC. Based on the CDR3 plus reference TRBV7-7 and TRBJ2-7, the full variable domain is GAGVSQSPRYKVTKRGQDVTLRCDPISSHATLYWYQQALGQGPEFLTYFNYEAQPDKSGLPSDRFSAERPEGSISTLTIQRTEQRDSAMYRCASSLRGGPSYEQYFGPGTRLTVT.

The sample holds many counts of this clonotype. This chain joins TRBV10-2 and TRBJ1-1; 9 bases fit TRBD1. V gave up 6 bases and J gave up 4 bases; unmatched junction bases: 6. Per the germline V gene, CDR1 is WSHSY and CDR2 is SAAADI. CDR3 length: 14 amino acids. The CDR3 here is CASSRTGDGTEAFF. CDR3 in DNA: TGCGCCAGCAGCAGGACAGGGGATGGCACTGAAGCTTTCTTT.

The rearrangement links TRBV5-6 to TRBJ2-3; 8 bases map to TRBD2. Germline CDR1 and CDR2: SGHDT and YYEEEE. J gave up 1 base and V 1 base, and 11 bases lay outside the gene matches. This CDR3 is built from 18 residues. The CDR3 reads CASSLMALVAGRTDTQYF. The DNA of the CDR3 is TGTGCCAGCAGCTTGATGGCGTTGGTAGCGGGGCGCACAGATACGCAGTATTTT.

This clonotype has only a few counts. The chain couples TRBV10-3 to TRBJ2-1; 7 nucleotides match TRBD1. V trimming: 2 bases; J trimming: 6 bases; junction bases outside the gene matches: 10. Germline-derived CDR1 and CDR2 are ENHRY and SYGVKD. The CDR3 has 16 residues. CDR3 sequence (DNA): TGTGCCATCAGTGAGCCCAGACAGGGATGGTTCAATGAGCAGTTCTTC. Translated, it gives CAISEPRQGWFNEQFF.

The table lists this clonotype with many counts. The rearrangement uses TRBV7-3 and TRBJ1-1; no reliable D call. With 2 bases removed from V and 3 bases from J, the gap between germline ends came to 7 bases. The CDR3 has 13 amino acids. Looked up from germline, CDR1 is SGHTA and CDR2 is FQGTGA. The DNA of the CDR3 is TGTGCCAGCAGCTTAGAACGGTACACTGAAGCTTTCTTT. This translates into CASSLERYTEAFF.

The V gene is TRBV7-8, the J gene TRBJ1-6; D remains ambiguous. CDR3 length: 13 residues. Germline lookup yields CDR1 SGHVS and CDR2 FQNEAQ. V was clipped by 3 bases and J by 7 bases, with 7 bases between them. CDR3 DNA sequence: TGTGCCAGCAGCTTGCTTCTGAATTCACCCCTCCACTTT. Protein: CASSLLLNSPLHF.

This clonotype was recorded a few times. This rearrangement joins TRBV7-8 to TRBJ1-2; D is possibly TRBD1 (6 bases). Per the germline V gene, CDR1 is SGHVS and CDR2 is FQNEAQ. The CDR3 has 18 residues. Trimming left V 6 bases short and J 7 bases short, with 30 bases between. CDR3 nucleotide sequence: TGTGCCAGCAGTTTCACGGGGGGCGAGGGAATGGCTATACTTGGCTACACCTTC. This translates into CASSFTGGEGMAILGYTF.

This clonotype was detected many times. The genes are TRBV7-2 and TRBJ2-1; 11 positions agree with TRBD2. CDR3 length: 15 residues. V was pared by 6 bases and J by 3 bases, with 4 bases of the junction left unmatched. Germline CDR1 SGHTA, CDR2 FQGNSA. The DNA for the CDR3 is TGTGCCAGCAGTCGTAGCGGGGGGGACTACAATGAGCAGTTCTTC. As protein: CASSRSGGDYNEQFF.

The chain is built from TRBV4-3 and TRBJ2-7; D remains ambiguous. CDR3 length: 15 residues. The germline CDR1 and CDR2 sequences are LGHNA and YSLEER. V lost 0 bases and J 3 bases, leaving 12 bases between the germline ends. The CDR3 region is CASSQDIGLVYEQYF. Written as DNA, the CDR3 is TGCGCCAGCAGCCAAGATATTGGGTTGGTCTACGAGCAGTACTTC.

The J gene is TRBJ2-7, the V gene TRBV18; D gene uncertain. With 8 bases removed from V and 6 bases from J, the gap between germline ends came to 20 bases. The CDR3 loop spans 14 amino acids. Germline CDR1 and CDR2: KGHSH and LQKENI. The CDR3 here is CASRREHRSIEQYF. The CDR3 nucleotides read TGTGCCAGCAGAAGAGAACACCGGTCGATCGAGCAGTACTTC.

The CDR3: CASSPLLRPGQGLPHQEANEQFF. CDR3 bases: TGCGCCAGCAGCCCACTATTGAGACCGGGACAGGGGCTACCACACCAGGAAGCGAATGAGCAGTTCTTC. The chain recombines TRBV23-1 with TRBJ2-1; 10 positions match TRBD1. TRBV23-1 is an ORF; its function is uncertain. The CDR3 totals 23 residues. The trim removed 6 bases at V and 7 bases at J, leaving 33 bases unmatched.

This clonotype was observed many times. The chain uses TRBV6-2 or TRBV6-3 and TRBJ1-1; D gene ambiguous. This CDR3 region has 11 residues. V lost 7 bases and J 11 bases, leaving 14 bases between the germline ends. Germline assignment: CDR1 MNHEY and CDR2 SVGEGT. The CDR3 region has the DNA TGTGCCAGCATAGGACCCGGCCGGGCTTTCTTT. Translating it yields CASIGPGRAFF.

Ten or more counts support this clonotype. V gene TRBV24-1 combines with J gene TRBJ2-2, with D perhaps matching TRBD1 or TRBD2 (6 bases each). Germline V gene lookup returns CDR1 KGHDR and CDR2 SFDVKD. The CDR3 runs 13 residues. The CDR3 protein is CAVGGPNTGELFF. The CDR3 DNA reads as TGTGCAGTGGGGGGCCCCAACACCGGGGAGCTGTTTTTT.

This clonotype was observed a handful of times. The chain is built from TRBV5-4 and TRBJ2-3, with D unresolved. Germline CDR1 and CDR2: SGHNT and YYREEE (reference sequence). V shed 2 bases and J shed 4 bases, with 8 bases lying between them. The CDR3 runs to 13 residues. CDR3 region: CASSFMGPDTQYF. The CDR3 bases are TGTGCCAGCAGCTTTATGGGTCCAGATACGCAGTATTTT.

This clonotype was observed a handful of times. This chain connects TRBV7-3 to TRBJ2-2; maybe TRBD1 (5 bases). CDR1 and CDR2 (germline): SGHTA, FQGTGA. V lost 3 bases, J lost 0 bases, and 8 bases lay in between. The length of the CDR3 is 15 residues. The CDR3: CASSFSRANTGELFF. The CDR3 DNA reads TGTGCCAGCAGCTTCTCCAGGGCGAACACCGGGGAGCTGTTTTTT. Full variable domain (outside the CDR3, taken from reference TRBV7-3 and TRBJ2-2): GAGVSQTPSNKVTEKGKYVELRCDPISGHTALYWYRQSLGQGPEFLIYFQGTGAADDSGLPNDRFFAVRPEGSVSTLKIQRTERGDSAVYLCASSFSRANTGELFFGEGSRLTVL.

This clonotype was observed a few times. CDR3 region: CATSRVGVAVVVTDTQYF. The CDR3 DNA reads TGTGCCACCAGCAGAGTCGGGGTGGCGGTAGTTGTGACAGATACGCAGTATTTT. This sequence joins TRBV15 and TRBJ2-3; possibly TRBD2 for D (5 bases). The ends were cut back, 1 base at V and 3 bases at J, with 20 bases in the middle. Germline V lookup: CDR1 LNHNV, CDR2 YYDKDF (reference sequence). This CDR3 contains 18 residues.

The chain has TRBV29-1 and TRBJ2-1, with D possibly matching TRBD1 (6 bases). Trimming left V 6 bases short and J 8 bases short, with 32 bases between. Germline assignment: CDR1 SQVTM and CDR2 ANQGSEA. The length of the CDR3 is 18 residues. CDR3 sequence: CSVMGRKMDSKGAYEQFF. In nucleotides, the CDR3 is TGCAGCGTAATGGGCCGGAAAATGGACAGCAAAGGTGCTTATGAGCAGTTCTTC.

This chain connects TRBV20-1 to TRBJ2-4; D assignment may be TRBD1 or TRBD2 (5 bases each). The V end lost 5 bases, the J end lost 8 bases, and 19 bases lay between the germline ends. Germline assignment: CDR1 DFQATT and CDR2 SNEGSKA (reference sequence). The CDR3 is made up of 14 amino acids. The CDR3 protein is CSASTGTQGDIQYF. CDR3 in DNA: TGCAGTGCTTCTACCGGGACCCAAGGAGACATTCAGTACTTC.

The CDR3 loop reads CASSLAGDQPQHF. CDR3 DNA: TGTGCCAGCAGTTTGGCCGGGGATCAGCCCCAGCATTTT. This sequence joins TRBV12-3 or TRBV12-4 and TRBJ1-5; no definite D call. The CDR3 runs to 13 residues. Trimming took 3 bases from V and 5 from J, leaving 8 bases between them.

In its sample, this clonotype was seen a few times. The gene calls are TRBV20-1 and TRBJ2-3; D unresolved. This CDR3 is built from 15 residues. The V gene lost 6 bases and the J gene lost 0 bases, with 16 bases spanning the gap. Germline V gene sequence: CDR1 DFQATT, CDR2 SNEGSKA (reference sequence). The DNA for the CDR3 is TGCAGTGCGGACGCCAGGCGGCTAAGCACAGATACGCAGTATTTT. This sequence encodes CSADARRLSTDTQYF.

The table lists this clonotype with many counts. The chain links TRBV28 to TRBJ1-3, with 7 nucleotides matching TRBD1. The CDR3 has 18 amino acids. Germline lookup yields CDR1 MDHEN and CDR2 SYDVKM. The V segment lost 3 bases and the J segment 0 bases; nucleotides outside the gene matches: 11. The CDR3 coding sequence is TGTGCCAGCAGTTTTAAGACAGGGTCCCTCTTCTCTGGAAACACCATATATTTT. Its protein product is CASSFKTGSLFSGNTIYF.

This clonotype was detected only a few times. V gene TRBV2 combines with J gene TRBJ2-1; perhaps D is TRBD1 or TRBD2 (6 bases each). CDR3 length equals 15 residues. V was shortened by 4 bases and J by 4 bases, with 14 bases between the two germline ends. CDR1 and CDR2 (germline): SNHLY, FYNNEI. DNA for the CDR3: TGTGCCAGCAGTGGAAGTGGGGGGCCTTACAATGAGCAGTTCTTC. This codes for CASSGSGGPYNEQFF.

There are many counts of this clonotype. The J gene is TRBJ2-3, the V gene TRBV6-5; D remains unclear. The length of the CDR3 is 14 residues. V dropped 0 bases and J dropped 2 bases, with 6 bases sitting between them. Germline CDR1 is MNHEY and CDR2 is SVGAGI. The CDR3 nucleotides read TGTGCCAGCAGTTACTCCGGAGCCACAGATACGCAGTATTTT. This gives the protein CASSYSGATDTQYF.